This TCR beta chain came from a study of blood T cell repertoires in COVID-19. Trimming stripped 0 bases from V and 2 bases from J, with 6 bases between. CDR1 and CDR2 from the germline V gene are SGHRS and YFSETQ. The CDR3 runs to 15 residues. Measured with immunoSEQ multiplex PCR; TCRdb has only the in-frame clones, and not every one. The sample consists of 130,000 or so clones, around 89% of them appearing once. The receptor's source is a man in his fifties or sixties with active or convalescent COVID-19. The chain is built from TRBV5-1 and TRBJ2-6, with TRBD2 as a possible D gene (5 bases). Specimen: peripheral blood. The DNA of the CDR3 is TGCGCCAGCAGCTTGGCCGGGACTGGGGCCAACGTCCTGACTTTC. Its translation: CASSLAGTGANVLTF.